These 25 T cell receptor beta chains were all obtained from the same sample, sequenced in a study of blood T cell repertoires in COVID-19 (TCRdb year 2020). Libraries came from the immunoSEQ multiplex PCR assay. Held by TCRdb, this immuneACCESS table contains in-frame sequences only and omits some clones. Under half of the omission traces to an unresolved V gene where checked; the cause of the rest is unknown. The sample includes roughly 220,000 clones, with around 81% observed a single time. The ten largest clones add up to approximately 3% of the sample. Material for sequencing was peripheral blood. All receptors come from a woman in her thirties who had recovered from COVID-19.

The gene calls are TRBV5-1 and TRBJ2-5; possibly TRBD2 for D (6 bases). With 5 bases removed from V and 1 base from J, the gap between germline ends came to 6 bases. Per germline, CDR1 SGHRS and CDR2 YFSETQ. The CDR3 runs to 12 residues. Here the CDR3 DNA reads TGCGCCAGCAGGGAGGGCCAAGAGACCCAGTACTTC. It translates to CASREGQETQYF.

CDR3: CASSEAKGEGWDTEAFF. CDR3 coding DNA: TGTGCCAGCAGTGAAGCGAAGGGGGAGGGGTGGGACACTGAAGCTTTCTTT. The chain combines TRBV6-1 with TRBJ1-1; D might be TRBD1 (6 bases). Trimming removed 0 bases at V and 3 bases at J, with 17 bases between. This CDR3 spans 17 amino acids. Germline CDR1 is MNHNS and CDR2 is SASEGT.

The chain joins TRBV27 to TRBJ1-5; no definite D call. CDR3 length: 15 amino acids. Trimming pared 6 bases from V and 0 bases from J, leaving 12 bases between. Germline CDR1 MNHEY, CDR2 SMNVEV (reference sequence). The CDR3 DNA sequence: TGTGCCAGCAGGAACAGAACCTATAGCAATCAGCCCCAGCATTTT. Translating it yields CASRNRTYSNQPQHF.

The V gene is TRBV23-1, the J gene TRBJ1-1; D not certain. TRBV23-1 is an open reading frame, and its role is uncertain. V shed 2 bases and J shed 0 bases, with 10 bases lying between them. This CDR3 is built from 15 residues. CDR3 protein: CASSQPGRLNTEAFF. The DNA of the CDR3 is TGCGCCAGCAGTCAACCCGGGAGGCTGAACACTGAAGCTTTCTTT.

This clone showed up just once. The chain couples TRBV9 to TRBJ1-6; maybe TRBD1 (5 bases). Per germline, CDR1 SGDLS and CDR2 YYNGEE. The CDR3 contains 16 residues. The V and J ends lost 6 bases and 0 bases respectively, with 13 bases between them. The CDR3 reads CASTAGGSSYNSPLHF. For the CDR3, the DNA is TGTGCCAGCACCGCGGGGGGTAGCTCCTATAATTCACCCCTCCACTTT.

The chain links TRBV6-1 to TRBJ1-1, with 9 bases aligning to TRBD1. The J segment lost 13 bases and the V segment lost 1 base, leaving 16 bases of the junction unmatched. Germline V gives CDR1 MNHNS, CDR2 SASEGT. There are 16 residues in the CDR3. As DNA, the CDR3 is TGTGCCAGCAGTGAAGGGTCCTGGACAGGGGTTCTGTTGGATTTCTTT. It translates to CASSEGSWTGVLLDFF.

J is TRBJ1-2 and V is TRBV6-5; D possibly corresponds to TRBD1 (6 bases). Germline values: CDR1 MNHEY, CDR2 SVGAGI. V lost 6 bases and J lost 8, with 19 bases in between. The CDR3 has 14 residues. The CDR3 nucleotides read TGTGCCAGCAGGAGGAGCCAGACAGGTGGAGGCTACACCTTC. Translated, it gives CASRRSQTGGGYTF.

As for this clone: In the same sample, other DNA sequences code for this CDR3. V usage is TRBV24-1 and J usage is TRBJ2-7; D is undetermined. V was trimmed by 4 bases and J by 4 bases, leaving 10 bases between them. This CDR3 comprises 13 residues. Germline loops: CDR1 KGHDR, CDR2 SFDVKD. The CDR3 coding sequence is TGTGCCACCAGTGACCCCCTGACATACGAGCAGTACTTC. This encodes CATSDPLTYEQYF.

This chain connects TRBV5-6 to TRBJ2-7; 7 nucleotides align to TRBD1. Germline values: CDR1 SGHDT, CDR2 YYEEEE. J lost 2 bases, V lost 1 base, and 9 bases had no gene match. The CDR3 contains 16 residues. CDR3 DNA sequence: TGTGCCAGCAGCTTGCCCGACAGGGCGATACCCTACGAGCAGTACTTC. Its translation: CASSLPDRAIPYEQYF. The whole variable domain, filled in from reference TRBV5-6 and TRBJ2-7, reads DAGVTQSPTHLIKTRGQQVTLRCSPKSGHDTVSWYQQALGQGPQFIFQYYEEEERQRGNFPDRFSGHQFPNYSSELNVNALLLGDSALYLCASSLPDRAIPYEQYFGPGTRLTVT.

V gene TRBV19 combines with J gene TRBJ2-2, with D possibly being TRBD2 (6 bases). Germline CDR1 reads LNHDA; CDR2 reads SQIVND (reference sequence). The CDR3 sequence is 15 residues long. Trimming shortened V by 3 bases and J by 4 bases, and 12 bases separated the two germline ends. The CDR3 protein is CASSIGGKGTGELFF. The CDR3 nucleotides are TGTGCCAGTAGTATCGGCGGGAAGGGCACCGGGGAGCTGTTTTTT.

The chain carries TRBV6-5 and TRBJ2-6; unclear D gene. Germline V gene sequence: CDR1 MNHEY, CDR2 SVGAGI. CDR3 size: 15 residues. Trimming removed 4 bases at V and 0 bases at J, with 7 bases between. The chain's CDR3 is CASSLKLSGANVLTF. The CDR3 DNA follows: TGTGCCAGCAGTTTAAAACTCTCTGGGGCCAACGTCCTGACTTTC.

This chain links TRBV28 with TRBJ1-1, with D tentatively TRBD1 (5 bases). V was shortened by 5 bases and J by 1 base, with 8 bases between the two germline ends. CDR3 length equals 13 residues. CDR1 MDHEN and CDR2 SYDVKM come from the germline V gene. The CDR3 spells CASSGGENTEAFF. The CDR3 bases are TGTGCCAGCAGTGGAGGGGAGAACACTGAAGCTTTCTTT.

This rearrangement joins TRBV28 to TRBJ1-5; tentative D call: TRBD1 (5 bases). This CDR3 has 13 residues. The V and J ends lost 4 bases and 6 bases respectively, with 10 bases between them. Germline V gene lookup returns CDR1 MDHEN and CDR2 SYDVKM. The CDR3 DNA reads TGTGCCAGCAGTTCAGTGGGGGGTCAGCCCCAGCATTTT. Amino acid sequence: CASSSVGGQPQHF. The full variable domain, with the rest looked up from reference TRBV28 and TRBJ1-5, is DVKVTQSSRYLVKRTGEKVFLECVQDMDHENMFWYRQDPGLGLRLIYFSYDVKMKEKGDIPEGYSVSREKKERFSLILESASTNQTSMYLCASSSVGGQPQHFGDGTRLSIL.

This clone appeared a single time. This chain uses TRBV11-2 with TRBJ1-2, with 9 nucleotides matching TRBD1. V lost 7 bases and J lost 5; bases outside the gene matches: 20. This CDR3 contains 18 residues. Germline lookup yields CDR1 SGHAT and CDR2 FQNNGV. This CDR3 reads CASTKLRDRVFSTYGYTF. CDR3 sequence (DNA): TGTGCCAGCACCAAATTGCGGGACAGGGTCTTCTCAACTTATGGCTACACCTTC.

This chain links TRBV19 with TRBJ2-2; 9 nucleotides agree with TRBD1. The CDR3 is 14 amino acids. Trimming removed 7 bases from V and 1 base from J; junction bases left unmatched: 1. Germline lookup yields CDR1 LNHDA and CDR2 SQIVND (reference sequence). For the CDR3, the DNA is TGTGCCAGTAAGGGACAGGGGAACACCGGGGAGCTGTTTTTT. Its protein product is CASKGQGNTGELFF.

The V gene is TRBV9, the J gene TRBJ2-2; D remains unclear. The germline V and J ends were trimmed by 2 bases and 0 bases, with 11 bases remaining between them. The germline CDR1 and CDR2 sequences are SGDLS and YYNGEE. The CDR3 runs to 16 residues. Here the CDR3 reads CASSVIEVANTGELFF. As DNA, the CDR3 is TGTGCCAGCAGCGTCATAGAGGTAGCGAACACCGGGGAGCTGTTTTTT.

This clone was found once. V is TRBV2 and J is TRBJ1-2; TRBD1 might be the D (6 bases). V lost 11 bases and J 7 bases, leaving 17 bases between the germline ends. The germline V gene encodes CDR1 SNHLY and CDR2 FYNNEI. The CDR3 extends over 12 amino acids. CDR3 coding DNA: TGTGCCGCGATAACAGGGACGGGTGGCTACACCTTC. Translated, it gives CAAITGTGGYTF.

The chain uses TRBV5-1 and TRBJ1-2; 8 bases line up with TRBD1. The CDR3 is 14 amino acids. Germline loops: CDR1 SGHRS, CDR2 YFSETQ. Trimming removed 5 bases from V and 2 bases from J; junction bases left unmatched: 5. DNA for the CDR3: TGCGCCAGCAGTCCCCGGACAGGGAACTATGGCTACACCTTC. Its protein is CASSPRTGNYGYTF.

The V and J genes are TRBV30 and TRBJ2-1; D unclear. V was cut by 5 bases and J by 8 bases, with 13 bases left in between. The CDR3 runs 12 residues. CDR1 GTSNPN and CDR2 SVGIG come from the germline V gene (reference sequence). In nucleotides, the CDR3 is TGTGCCTGGCAACTTCAGCGTGATGAGCAGTTCTTC. Translating gives CAWQLQRDEQFF. The variable domain in full, completed from reference TRBV30 and TRBJ2-1, reads SQTIHQWPATLVQPVGSPLSLECTVEGTSNPNLYWYRQAAGRGLQLLFYSVGIGQISSEVPQNLSASRPQDRQFILSSKKLLLSDSGFYLCAWQLQRDEQFFGPGTRLTVL.

The chain is built from TRBV7-4 and TRBJ1-2; 9 bases are shared with TRBD1. Germline CDR1 and CDR2: SGHVT and SQSDAQ. J was trimmed by 7 bases and V by 5 bases; bases with no gene match: 14. This CDR3 has 16 residues. The chain's CDR3 is CASSDESRTGVSGYTF. Written as DNA, the CDR3 is TGTGCCAGCAGCGATGAGAGTAGGACAGGGGTTAGTGGCTACACCTTC. The complete variable domain, with remaining parts taken from reference TRBV7-4 and TRBJ1-2, reads GAGVSQSPRYKVAKRGRDVALRCDSISGHVTLYWYRQTLGQGSEVLTYSQSDAQRDKSGRPSGRFSAERPERSVSTLKIQRTEQGDSAVYLCASSDESRTGVSGYTFGSGTRLTVV.

This clone turned up a few times. This sequence joins TRBV7-9 and TRBJ2-1; a weak D match, TRBD2 (5 bases). Germline CDR1 and CDR2: SEHNR and FQNEAQ (reference sequence). This CDR3 comprises 13 residues. Trimming shortened V by 0 bases and J by 6 bases, and 6 bases separated the two germline ends. The CDR3 sequence: CASSLALANEQFF. CDR3 coding DNA: TGTGCCAGCAGCTTAGCTCTAGCCAATGAGCAGTTCTTC.

The rearrangement uses TRBV19 and TRBJ2-7; 9 bases are shared with TRBD1. The V gene's germline CDR1 is LNHDA and CDR2 SQIVND (reference sequence). V was pared by 3 bases and J by 2 bases, with 8 bases of the junction left unmatched. This CDR3 comprises 16 residues. The CDR3 loop reads CASSISQGTGTYEQYF. Written as DNA, the CDR3 is TGTGCCAGTAGTATTAGTCAGGGGACAGGGACCTACGAGCAGTACTTC.

This sequence joins TRBV11-1 and TRBJ1-1, with TRBD1 matching 10 bases. This CDR3 contains 14 residues. Germline V gene sequence: CDR1 SGHAT, CDR2 FQDESV (reference sequence). The V segment lost 6 bases and the J segment 4 bases; nucleotides outside the gene matches: 5. This chain's CDR3 is CASSFGQGGTEAFF. The CDR3 DNA reads TGTGCCAGCAGTTTTGGACAGGGGGGCACTGAAGCTTTCTTT.

V and J are TRBV5-1 and TRBJ1-1, with D possibly being TRBD1 (6 bases). This CDR3 region has 15 residues. Trimming removed 2 bases from V and 4 bases from J, with 15 bases in between. Germline lookup yields CDR1 SGHRS and CDR2 YFSETQ. In DNA form, the CDR3 reads TGCGCCAGCAGCTTTGGGATCGGGGGGCCCACTGAAGCTTTCTTT. Translating gives CASSFGIGGPTEAFF. The full variable domain, with the rest looked up from reference TRBV5-1 and TRBJ1-1, is KAGVTQTPRYLIKTRGQQVTLSCSPISGHRSVSWYQQTPGQGLQFLFEYFSETQRNKGNFPGRFSGRQFSNSRSEMNVSTLELGDSALYLCASSFGIGGPTEAFFGQGTRLTVV.

The rearrangement uses TRBV5-4 and TRBJ2-7; TRBD2 matches at 14 bases. Germline loops: CDR1 SGHNT, CDR2 YYREEE (reference sequence). The trim removed 2 bases at V and 7 bases at J, leaving 8 bases unmatched. This CDR3 contains 16 residues. This chain's CDR3 is CASSFGGLAGAREQYF. The CDR3 bases are TGTGCCAGCAGCTTTGGGGGACTAGCGGGAGCCCGGGAGCAGTACTTC.